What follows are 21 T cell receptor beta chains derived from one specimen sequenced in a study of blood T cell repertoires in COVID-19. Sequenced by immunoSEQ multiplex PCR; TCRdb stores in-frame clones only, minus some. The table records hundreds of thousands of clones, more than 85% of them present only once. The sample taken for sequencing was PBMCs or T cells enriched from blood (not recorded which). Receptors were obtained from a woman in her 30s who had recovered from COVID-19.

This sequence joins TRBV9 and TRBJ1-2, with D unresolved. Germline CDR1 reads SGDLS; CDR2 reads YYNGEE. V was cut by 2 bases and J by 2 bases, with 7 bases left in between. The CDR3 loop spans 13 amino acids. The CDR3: CASSVNENYGYTF. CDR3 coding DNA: TGTGCCAGCAGCGTTAACGAGAACTATGGCTACACCTTC. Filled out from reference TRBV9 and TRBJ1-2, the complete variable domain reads DSGVTQTPKHLITATGQRVTLRCSPRSGDLSVYWYQQSLDQGLQFLIQYYNGEERAKGNILERFSAQQFPDLHSELNLSSLELGDSALYFCASSVNENYGYTFGSGTRLTVV.

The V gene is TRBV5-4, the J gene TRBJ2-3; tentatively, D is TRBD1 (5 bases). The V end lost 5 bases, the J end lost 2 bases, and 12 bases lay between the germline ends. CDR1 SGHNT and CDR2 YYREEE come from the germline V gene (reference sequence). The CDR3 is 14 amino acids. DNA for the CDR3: TGTGCCAGCAGGGTCCAGGGCTCCACAGATACGCAGTATTTT. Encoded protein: CASRVQGSTDTQYF.

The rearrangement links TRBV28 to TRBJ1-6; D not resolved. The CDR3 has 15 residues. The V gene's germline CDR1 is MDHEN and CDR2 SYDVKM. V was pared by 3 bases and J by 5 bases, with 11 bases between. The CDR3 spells CASSFPGGDNSPLHF. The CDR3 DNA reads TGTGCCAGCAGTTTTCCCGGCGGTGATAATTCACCCCTCCACTTT. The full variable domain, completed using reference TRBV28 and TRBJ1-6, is DVKVTQSSRYLVKRTGEKVFLECVQDMDHENMFWYRQDPGLGLRLIYFSYDVKMKEKGDIPEGYSVSREKKERFSLILESASTNQTSMYLCASSFPGGDNSPLHFGNGTRLTVT.

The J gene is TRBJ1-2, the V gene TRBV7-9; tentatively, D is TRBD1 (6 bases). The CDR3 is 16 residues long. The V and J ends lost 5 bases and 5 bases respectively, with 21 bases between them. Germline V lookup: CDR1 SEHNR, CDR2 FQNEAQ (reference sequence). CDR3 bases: TGTGCCAGCAGCCCTCCGGGGGGGCAGGGCCTTTATGGCTACACCTTC. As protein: CASSPPGGQGLYGYTF.

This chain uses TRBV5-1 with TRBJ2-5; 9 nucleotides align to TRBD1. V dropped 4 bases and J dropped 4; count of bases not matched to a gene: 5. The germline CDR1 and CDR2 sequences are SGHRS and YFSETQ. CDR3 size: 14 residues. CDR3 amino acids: CASSPDRGRETQYF. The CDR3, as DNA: TGCGCCAGCAGCCCTGACAGGGGGAGAGAGACCCAGTACTTC.

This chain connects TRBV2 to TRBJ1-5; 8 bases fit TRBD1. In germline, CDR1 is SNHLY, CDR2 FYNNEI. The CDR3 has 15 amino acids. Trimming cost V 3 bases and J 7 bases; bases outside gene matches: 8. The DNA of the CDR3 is TGTGCCAGCAGTGACCCGGACAGGGTGGACCAGCCCCAGCATTTT. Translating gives CASSDPDRVDQPQHF.

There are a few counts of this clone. Here the CDR3 DNA reads TGTGCTAGTGGTTTGTCGGGACTAGACACTGAAGCTTTCTTT. Amino acid sequence: CASGLSGLDTEAFF. The chain has TRBV12-5 and TRBJ1-1, with a tentative D call TRBD1 (5 bases). The CDR3 runs to 14 residues. CDR1 and CDR2 (germline): LGHNT, FRNRAP. Trimming took off 2 bases at V and 3 bases at J, with 10 bases between the two ends. Full variable domain (remainder filled in from reference TRBV12-5 and TRBJ1-1): DARVTQTPRHKVTEMGQEVTMRCQPILGHNTVFWYRQTMMQGLELLAYFRNRAPLDDSGMPKDRFSAEMPDATLATLKIQPSEPRDSAVYFCASGLSGLDTEAFFGQGTRLTVV.

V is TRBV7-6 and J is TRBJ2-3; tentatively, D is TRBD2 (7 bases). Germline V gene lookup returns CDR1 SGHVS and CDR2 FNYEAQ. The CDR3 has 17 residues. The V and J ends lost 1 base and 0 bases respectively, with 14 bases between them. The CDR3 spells CASSLVGGPTSTDTQYF. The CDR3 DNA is TGTGCCAGCAGCTTAGTCGGGGGGCCGACTAGCACAGATACGCAGTATTTT.

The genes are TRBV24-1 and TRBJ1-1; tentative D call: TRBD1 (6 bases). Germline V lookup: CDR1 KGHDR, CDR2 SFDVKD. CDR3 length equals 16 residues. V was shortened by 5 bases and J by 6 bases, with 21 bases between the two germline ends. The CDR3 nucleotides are TGTGCCACCAGTGTCGGGGGGCGCGGGGGCGTCGCTGAAGCTTTCTTT. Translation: CATSVGGRGGVAEAFF.

This CDR3 reads CASSITSGGSYNEQFF. CDR3 DNA: TGTGCCAGTAGTATAACTAGCGGGGGGAGTTACAATGAGCAGTTCTTC. This chain uses TRBV19 with TRBJ2-1; 12 nucleotides align to TRBD2. Germline assignment: CDR1 LNHDA and CDR2 SQIVND (reference sequence). CDR3 length equals 16 residues. J was trimmed by 4 bases and V by 2 bases; bases with no gene match: 3.

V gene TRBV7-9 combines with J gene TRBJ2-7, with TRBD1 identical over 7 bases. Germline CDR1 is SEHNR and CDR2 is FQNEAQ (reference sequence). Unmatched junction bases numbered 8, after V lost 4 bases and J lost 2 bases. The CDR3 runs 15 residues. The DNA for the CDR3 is TGTGCCAGCAGCTACCCCGGGACAGAGACCTACGAGCAGTACTTC. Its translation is CASSYPGTETYEQYF.

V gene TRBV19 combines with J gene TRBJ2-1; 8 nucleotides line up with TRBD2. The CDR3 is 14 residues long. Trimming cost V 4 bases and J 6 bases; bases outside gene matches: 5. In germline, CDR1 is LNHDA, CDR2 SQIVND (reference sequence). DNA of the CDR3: TGTGCCAGTAGTACCCAAACTAGCGGCAATGAGCAGTTCTTC. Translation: CASSTQTSGNEQFF.

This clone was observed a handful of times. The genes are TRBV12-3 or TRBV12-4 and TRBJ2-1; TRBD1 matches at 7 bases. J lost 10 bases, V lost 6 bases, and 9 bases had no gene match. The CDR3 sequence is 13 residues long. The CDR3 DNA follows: TGTGCCAGCAGCCACAGGGGATATAACGAGCAGTTCTTC. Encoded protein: CASSHRGYNEQFF.

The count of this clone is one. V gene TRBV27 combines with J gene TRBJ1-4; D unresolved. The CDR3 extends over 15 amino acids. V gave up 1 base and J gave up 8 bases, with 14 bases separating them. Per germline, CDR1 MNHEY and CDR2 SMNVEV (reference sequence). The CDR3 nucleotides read TGTGCCAGCAGTTTATTTCACCAACCGGGGGAAAAACTGTTTTTT. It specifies CASSLFHQPGEKLFF. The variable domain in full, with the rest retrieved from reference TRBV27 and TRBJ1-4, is EAQVTQNPRYLITVTGKKLTVTCSQNMNHEYMSWYRQDPGLGLRQIYYSMNVEVTDKGDVPEGYKVSRKEKRNFPLILESPSPNQTSLYFCASSLFHQPGEKLFFGSGTQLSVL.

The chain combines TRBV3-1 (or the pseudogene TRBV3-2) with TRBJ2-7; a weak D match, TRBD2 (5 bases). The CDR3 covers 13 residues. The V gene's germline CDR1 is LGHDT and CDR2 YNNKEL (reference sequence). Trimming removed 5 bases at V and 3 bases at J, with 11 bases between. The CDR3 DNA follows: TGTGCCAGCAGCTCACGGACTGACTACGAGCAGTACTTC. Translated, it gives CASSSRTDYEQYF.

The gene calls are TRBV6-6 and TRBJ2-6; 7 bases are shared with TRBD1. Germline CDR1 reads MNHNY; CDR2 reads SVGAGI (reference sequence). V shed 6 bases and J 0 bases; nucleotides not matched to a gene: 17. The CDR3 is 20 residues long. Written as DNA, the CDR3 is TGTGCCAGCAGCCAACCCGCCGGACAGGTTTTTATCTCTGGGGCCAACGTCCTGACTTTC. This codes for CASSQPAGQVFISGANVLTF.

The CDR3 region is CASSESGSGSGNTIYF. CDR3 nucleotides: TGTGCCAGCAGTGAATCTGGCAGCGGTTCTGGAAACACCATATATTTT. The chain joins TRBV2 to TRBJ1-3; D not certain. Germline lookup yields CDR1 SNHLY and CDR2 FYNNEI. Between the trimmed V and J ends, which lost 2 bases and 1 base, there was a span of 12 bases. CDR3 length: 16 residues.

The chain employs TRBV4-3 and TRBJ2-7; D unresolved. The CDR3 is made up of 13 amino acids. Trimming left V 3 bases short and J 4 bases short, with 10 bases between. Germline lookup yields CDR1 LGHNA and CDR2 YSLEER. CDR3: CASSQKIGYEQYF. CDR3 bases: TGCGCCAGCAGCCAGAAAATCGGGTACGAGCAGTACTTC.

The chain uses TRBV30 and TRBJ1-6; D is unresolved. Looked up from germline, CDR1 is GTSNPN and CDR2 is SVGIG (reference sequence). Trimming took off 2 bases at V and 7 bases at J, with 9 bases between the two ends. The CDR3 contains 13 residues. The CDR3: CAWSRQKNSPLHF. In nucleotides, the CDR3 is TGTGCCTGGAGTCGTCAGAAGAATTCACCCCTCCACTTT.

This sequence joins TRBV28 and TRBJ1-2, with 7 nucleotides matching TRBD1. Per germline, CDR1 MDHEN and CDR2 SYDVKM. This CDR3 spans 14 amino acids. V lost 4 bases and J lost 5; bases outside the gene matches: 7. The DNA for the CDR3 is TGTGCCAGCAGTTCGGGACAGACCCTATATGGCTACACCTTC. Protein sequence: CASSSGQTLYGYTF.

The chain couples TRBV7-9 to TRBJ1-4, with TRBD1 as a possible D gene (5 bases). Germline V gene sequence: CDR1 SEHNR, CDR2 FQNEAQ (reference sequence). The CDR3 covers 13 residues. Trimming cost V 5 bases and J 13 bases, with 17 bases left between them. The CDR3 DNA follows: TGTGCCAGCAGCGTACCCCCAGGGAAAAGACTGTTTTTT. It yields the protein CASSVPPGKRLFF.